This TCR beta chain comes out of a study of blood T cell repertoires in COVID-19. At the level of the study: COVID-19 samples collected from the United States, Italy and Spain covered acute and convalescent phases. Sample material is recorded as cDNA or gDNA derived from T cells, B-cell-depleted T cells, or PBMCs.

With V trimmed by 5 bases and J by 9 bases, 9 bases remained unmatched. CDR3 length: 14 amino acids. From germline, CDR1 is MNHEY and CDR2 SVGEGT. Per the authors' pipeline: Amplification of reference gene primers provided the estimated nucleated cell counts. Repertoires were generated with immunoSEQ multiplex PCR, while TCRdb's copy carries only in-frame clones and drops some. The D gene and trimming were derived from the DNA, and the V and J assignments and clone size from that table. Here the sample spans roughly 240,000 clones, 86% being singletons. The specimen was peripheral blood. This chain uses TRBV6-2 or TRBV6-3 with TRBJ2-1; TRBD2 aligns across 8 bases. The clonotype originates from a man younger than 35 with active or convalescent COVID-19. The CDR3 DNA reads as TGTGCCAGCAGTCGCCCCCCGGGACTAGGTGAGCAGTTCTTC. Translating gives CASSRPPGLGEQFF.